This T cell receptor (beta chain) was retrieved from a study of vaccination and CD4 T cells after COVID-19 (dated by TCRdb to 2021 to 2024). Concerning the study at large: The convalescent cohort comprised six males and four females, including two Hispanic individuals, seven Caucasians, two Asians and one multiracial person. Post-vaccine blood samples were collected a median of approximately 77 days after the second vaccine dose, ranging from about 12 to 250 days. Post-COVID blood samples were collected from convalescent patients a median of approximately 100 days after diagnosis, with a range of roughly 30 to 170 days. Participants received two doses of either the Pfizer-BioNTech BNT162b2 vaccine (n=8) or the Moderna mRNA-1273 vaccine (n=2). For stimulating the cultures, overlapping spike peptide pools were used, derived from SARS-CoV-2 as well as from the common cold coronaviruses HCoV-NL63, HCoV-OC43 and HCoV-229E. In around ten COVID-19 convalescent patients and 4 infection-naive healthy vaccine recipients, the spike-specific CD4+ TCR repertoire before mRNA vaccination was compared with the repertoire after mRNA vaccination. In control cultures, a CEFX viral epitope pool was used as positive control, an HIV-1 Nef peptide pool was used as negative control, or no peptide was added. Broader findings and caveats from the paper: In convalescent patients, a median 86.3% of post-vaccine SARS-CoV-2-reactive clones were detected only after vaccination, and vaccine-specific priming was suggested by this finding. Relatively few convalescent patients were included in the study, and early timepoints after natural infection were not analyzed. Of the vaccine-specific clones in convalescent patients, 304 of 307, or nearly all, reacted only to SARS-CoV-2 spike and did not cross-react with common cold coronaviruses. An increase in the median number of SARS-CoV-2-reactive clonotypes from approximately 20 after infection to some 38 after vaccination was observed, but the change was not found to be significant.

The treatment or condition label corresponds to: approximately nine-day PBMC culture with coronavirus spike peptide pools or control peptides (ViraFEST assay). The study used the ViraFEST assay, which expanded antigen-specific T cells with peptide pools and then identified expanded clonotypes by TCR sequencing. The absence of prior SARS-CoV-2 infection in healthy vaccine recipients was confirmed by negative nucleocapsid antibody tests before and after vaccination. Each well held roughly 2.2 million PBMCs cultured in IMDM containing about 5% human AB serum and 10 IU/ml IL-2, with approximately 9.2 ug/ml peptide pools added. On days 3 and 7, half of the culture medium was replaced with fresh IL-2-containing medium. After approximately eleven days of culture, CD4+ T cells were isolated by negative selection using the EasySep CD4+ T cell isolation kit. PBMCs were separated from whole blood using Ficoll-Paque Plus gradient centrifugation and then either used fresh or cryopreserved at -140C. Triplicate wells were generally used for each culture condition.

Library construction relied on PCR. At the Johns Hopkins FTIC core, DNA from the cultured CD4+ T cells underwent TCR sequencing with the Oncomine TCR Beta short-read assay. The QIAamp micro DNA kit was used to extract genomic DNA from the cultured CD4+ T cells. The Oncomine TCR Beta libraries from cultured CD4+ T cells were pooled using unique dual indexes and then sequenced on an Illumina iSeq 100. In the source study's methods: Non-productive sequences were filtered out, and CDR3s that did not start with C, did not end with F or W, or were shorter than 7 amino acids were discarded. Antigen-specific clonotypes were identified with the MANAFEST web application by comparing peptide-stimulated wells with reference and other culture wells. An FDR below 0.05, an odds ratio above 5, and a productive frequency above 0.1% in at least two of three replicate wells were required for clones to be considered positive. Clonotypes that were significantly expanded in both SARS-CoV-2 spike wells and at least one common cold coronavirus spike condition were defined as cross-reactive. Similarity between CDR3 sequences was evaluated in R version 3.6.1 using Levenshtein distances (stringdist) and unrooted phylogenetic trees (ape). The raw public reads went through TCRdb reprocessing: fastp at Q25, MiXCR clone calling, in-frame beta chains kept. Duplicate CDR3 protein sequences are folded into a single record with the most common DNA and genes. TCRdb, not the authors, supplied the V and J calls. Across this sample there are 9,500 to 13,000 distinct CDR3 sequences, with over 20% seen only once. Clones ranked in the top ten supply roughly 50% of the sample.

The CDR3 sequence holds 12 residues, the cysteine and phenylalanine included. The entry retains the CDR3 DNA only, 36 bases that are in frame from base 1. The trim is 10 bases for V and 3 bases for J, with a gap of 12 bases between the germline ends. The germline V gene (reference sequence) supplies CDR1 MNHEY and CDR2 SMNVEV. Concerning this clonotype: Which antigen it targets is not known. No qualities accompany the bases; no much larger clone lies one base away.

This TCR was recovered from a human donor who received a COVID-19 vaccine. The receptor chain draws on TRBV27 and TRBJ2-5; a weak D assignment points to TRBD1 (6 bases agree). Sequencing used CD4+ T cells from blood, cultured in vitro, obtained before SARS-CoV-2 vaccination. The CDR3 corresponds to CANREGEETQYF. The bases read TGTGCCAACAGGGAAGGGGAAGAGACCCAGTACTTC.